This is a list of T cell receptor beta chains from one sample in a study of blood T cell repertoires in COVID-19. Assay: immunoSEQ multiplex PCR; the TCRdb copy retains only in-frame clones and omits some. The sample consists of about 100,000 clones, 87% of them appearing once. Sequenced input: peripheral blood. The source of these receptors is a woman aged 50 to 60 with COVID-19, enrolled during active disease. The CDR3 runs from the conserved cysteine through the conserved F or W. The order of the fields is J gene, CDR3 length, V gene, clone size, D gene, CDR3 protein, CDR3 DNA. A D gene is named only where the DNA matches it firmly. Expanded clones are given a class, and other clones once, few, many or no size at all.

TRBJ2-5	14	TRBV5-4	NA	NA	CASSLGSLQETQYF	TGTGCCAGCAGCTTGGGGTCACTACAAGAGACCCAGTACTTC
TRBJ1-1	15	TRBV18	NA	TRBD1	CASSRSGQGDTEAFF	TGTGCCAGCTCACGTTCCGGACAGGGAGACACTGAAGCTTTCTTT
TRBJ1-3	16	TRBV7-9	NA	TRBD1	CASSSPGQGLGNTIYF	TGTGCCAGCAGCTCACCGGGACAGGGTTTAGGAAACACCATATATTTT
TRBJ2-4	16	TRBV7-9	NA	NA	CASSLGFAGVENIQYF	TGTGCCAGCAGCTTAGGCTTTGCAGGGGTGGAAAACATTCAGTACTTC
TRBJ1-2	12	TRBV18	NA	NA	CASSPDTSGALF	TGTGCCAGCTCACCCGACACGTCTGGGGCTCTCTTC
TRBJ1-2	15	TRBV6-5	NA	TRBD1	CASYQRDRVAYGYTF	TGTGCCAGCTATCAAAGGGACAGGGTCGCCTATGGCTACACCTTC
TRBJ2-7	11	TRBV10-3	NA	NA	CAAGAVYEQYF	TGTGCCGCGGGGGCAGTTTACGAGCAGTACTTC
TRBJ2-7	12	TRBV24-1	once	TRBD1	CATEDRGGEQYF	TGTGCCACAGAAGACAGGGGTGGCGAGCAGTACTTC
TRBJ1-1	12	TRBV7-9	NA	NA	CASSLSNYQAFF	TGTGCCAGCAGCTTATCGAACTACCAAGCTTTCTTT
TRBJ1-1	17	TRBV15	once	NA	CATSRGARAKVNTEAFF	TGTGCCACCAGCAGAGGGGCCAGGGCGAAAGTGAACACTGAAGCTTTCTTT
TRBJ2-7	15	TRBV3-1/TRBV3-2	NA	TRBD2	CASSQGTSGAYEQYF	TGTGCCAGCAGCCAAGGTACTAGCGGAGCCTACGAGCAGTACTTC
TRBJ2-7	13	TRBV7-2	NA	TRBD2	CASNAGGSYEQYF	TGTGCCAGCAACGCGGGGGGCTCCTACGAGCAGTACTTC
TRBJ2-2	14	TRBV5-1	NA	NA	CASERAASTGELFF	TGCGCCAGCGAGAGGGCGGCGAGCACCGGGGAGCTGTTTTTT
TRBJ1-1	15	TRBV3-1/TRBV3-2	few	NA	CASSPRTGDTTEAFF	TGTGCCAGCAGCCCAAGGACGGGGGATACCACTGAAGCTTTCTTT
TRBJ2-7	16	TRBV7-2	NA	TRBD1	CASSLTGQELPYEQYF	TGTGCCAGCAGCTTAACTGGACAGGAGCTACCCTACGAGCAGTACTTC
TRBJ2-2	12	TRBV2	NA	NA	CASRLNTGELFF	TGTGCCAGCAGGTTAAACACCGGGGAGCTGTTTTTT
TRBJ1-2	14	TRBV14	NA	NA	CASSKDDRFYGYTF	TGTGCCAGCAGCAAAGACGACAGGTTCTATGGCTACACCTTC
TRBJ1-5	14	TRBV7-2	NA	NA	CASSTKLQGQPQHF	TGTGCCAGCAGCACTAAACTGCAGGGACAGCCCCAGCATTTT
TRBJ2-4	14	TRBV12-5	NA	NA	CASGWGLAKNIQYF	TGTGCTAGTGGTTGGGGCCTAGCCAAAAACATTCAGTACTTC
TRBJ2-7	15	TRBV2	NA	TRBD1	CASSPDRGSTYEQYF	TGTGCCAGCAGCCCCGACAGGGGTTCTACCTACGAGCAGTACTTC
TRBJ1-6	14	TRBV27	few	NA	CASTVPGMGSPLHF	TGTGCCAGCACTGTGCCAGGGATGGGTTCACCCCTCCACTTT
TRBJ2-1	21	TRBV4-3	NA	NA	CASSQDFQAGAPQSSYNEQFF	TGCGCCAGCAGCCAAGATTTTCAGGCGGGGGCACCTCAGAGCTCCTACAATGAGCAGTTCTTC
TRBJ2-1	15	TRBV7-2	once	NA	CASSLVHLVHNEQFF	TGTGCCAGCAGCTTAGTACATTTGGTACACAATGAGCAGTTCTTC
TRBJ2-7	15	TRBV28	NA	TRBD1	CASSSSGQGAHEQYF	TGTGCCAGCAGTTCGAGCGGACAGGGGGCCCACGAGCAGTACTTC
TRBJ2-5	15	TRBV4-1	NA	TRBD1	CASSQEGRGQETQYF	TGCGCCAGCAGCCAAGAAGGCAGGGGGCAAGAGACCCAGTACTTC
TRBJ1-2	14	TRBV4-2	NA	NA	CASSQVGVDYGYTF	TGTGCCAGCAGCCAGGTCGGAGTCGACTATGGCTACACCTTC
TRBJ2-5	15	TRBV11-3	NA	NA	CASSLDGGDRETQYF	TGTGCCAGCAGCTTAGATGGGGGCGATCGAGAGACCCAGTACTTC
TRBJ2-3	17	TRBV13	NA	TRBD2	CASSLGLGGAPTDTQYF	TGTGCCAGCAGCTTAGGCCTCGGGGGGGCACCCACAGATACGCAGTATTTT
TRBJ2-7	14	TRBV6-5	NA	TRBD1	CASRRQGDSYEQYF	TGTGCCAGCAGAAGACAGGGGGACTCCTACGAGCAGTACTTC
TRBJ1-5	17	TRBV4-1	NA	NA	CASSPQQGDVLNQPQHF	TGCGCCAGCAGCCCACAACAGGGAGACGTTCTCAATCAGCCCCAGCATTTT
TRBJ2-7	13	TRBV10-3	NA	NA	CAITEDGAYEQYF	TGTGCCATCACCGAGGACGGGGCCTACGAGCAGTACTTC
TRBJ2-7	17	TRBV6-1	NA	TRBD2	CASSEVGGARGDYEQYF	TGTGCCAGCAGTGAAGTGGGTGGGGCGCGGGGGGACTACGAGCAGTACTTC
TRBJ1-5	21	TRBV23-1	NA	TRBD1	CASSQSIPKTGGFHSNQPQHF	TGCGCCAGCAGTCAATCGATACCGAAGACAGGGGGATTCCATAGCAATCAGCCCCAGCATTTT
TRBJ1-1	16	TRBV5-1	NA	NA	CASSLAPLGAGAEAFF	TGCGCCAGCAGCTTGGCCCCCCTGGGGGCGGGGGCTGAAGCTTTCTTT
TRBJ2-1	13	TRBV5-4	NA	NA	CASKVKTYNEQFF	TGTGCCAGCAAGGTTAAGACTTACAATGAGCAGTTCTTC
TRBJ1-2	14	TRBV3-1/TRBV3-2	NA	TRBD1	CASSQSDREWGYTF	TGTGCCAGCAGCCAATCCGACAGGGAATGGGGCTACACCTTC
TRBJ2-1	16	TRBV3-1/TRBV3-2	NA	TRBD2	CASSLLSGGAYNEQFF	TGTGCCAGCAGCCTTCTTAGCGGGGGGGCCTACAATGAGCAGTTCTTC
TRBJ2-5	15	TRBV11-2	NA	TRBD2	CASSSLAGGRETQYF	TGTGCCAGCAGCTCACTTGCGGGGGGAAGAGAGACCCAGTACTTC
TRBJ1-1	15	TRBV6-1	NA	NA	CASSEGTTGNTEAFF	TGTGCCAGCAGTGAAGGAACGACAGGGAACACTGAAGCTTTCTTT
TRBJ2-3	13	TRBV12-3/TRBV12-4	NA	NA	CASSFAGSDTQYF	TGTGCCAGCAGTTTCGCCGGTTCAGATACGCAGTATTTT
TRBJ2-2	14	TRBV28	NA	NA	CASSSGTRPGELFF	TGTGCCAGCAGTTCCGGGACACGACCCGGGGAGCTGTTTTTT
TRBJ2-1	16	TRBV28	NA	NA	CASSLIWGATYNEQFF	TGTGCCAGCAGTTTAATCTGGGGCGCCACCTACAATGAGCAGTTCTTC
TRBJ1-5	14	TRBV30	NA	TRBD1	CASKQGDSNQPQHF	TGTGCCTCGAAACAGGGGGATAGCAATCAGCCCCAGCATTTT
TRBJ1-4	14	TRBV18	NA	NA	CASPGTKTNEKLFF	TGTGCCAGCCCAGGGACAAAAACTAATGAAAAACTGTTTTTT
TRBJ1-2	14	TRBV2	once	TRBD1	CASTQGQGIYGYTF	TGTGCCAGCACCCAGGGACAGGGAATCTATGGCTACACCTTC